The next 16 T cell receptor beta chains were all read from a single sample in a study of blood T cell repertoires in COVID-19. The data were produced by immunoSEQ multiplex PCR, yet TCRdb's version contains in-frame clones alone and is incomplete. The sample lists 140,000 to 150,000 clones; 88% were seen once. Input material: peripheral blood. Receptors were obtained from a human donor with COVID-19, enrolled during active disease. The donor label of this sample is uncertain.

The J gene is TRBJ2-6, the V gene TRBV5-4, with TRBD1 matching over 11 bases. The germline gives CDR1 SGHNT, CDR2 YYREEE (reference sequence). The CDR3 is 17 amino acids. J was trimmed by 0 bases and V by 4 bases; bases with no gene match: 3. CDR3: CASSQGTGGSGANVLTF. CDR3 in DNA: TGTGCCAGCAGCCAAGGGACAGGGGGCTCTGGGGCCAACGTCCTGACTTTC.

The chain has TRBV5-1 and TRBJ2-7; D ambiguous. The germline V gene encodes CDR1 SGHRS and CDR2 YFSETQ. The CDR3 length is 14 residues. Trimming took off 0 bases at V and 2 bases at J, with 9 bases between the two ends. The CDR3 region is CASSLAPGPYEQYF. The CDR3 DNA reads as TGCGCCAGCAGCTTGGCGCCAGGTCCCTACGAGCAGTACTTC.

The V gene is TRBV19, the J gene TRBJ1-5; D gene ambiguous. The germline V gene has CDR1 LNHDA and CDR2 SQIVND (reference sequence). The CDR3 has 13 residues. Trimming left V 5 bases short and J 4 bases short, with 9 bases between. This CDR3 reads CASSLTSNQPQHF. CDR3 DNA: TGTGCCAGTAGTTTAACCAGTAATCAGCCCCAGCATTTT.

The chain combines TRBV6-2 or TRBV6-3 with TRBJ1-2; no firm D call. Germline CDR1 MNHEY, CDR2 SVGEGT. Trimming took off 0 bases at V and 4 bases at J, with 9 bases between the two ends. The CDR3 has 14 amino acids. The CDR3 loop is CASSYSRVTYGYTF. CDR3 sequence (DNA): TGTGCCAGCAGTTACTCGAGGGTTACCTATGGCTACACCTTC.

V and J are TRBV4-1 and TRBJ1-2; 7 bases fit TRBD1. The CDR3 consists of 18 residues. The V gene end was trimmed by 0 bases and the J gene end by 4 bases; junction bases not matched to a gene: 14. Germline CDR1 is MGHRA and CDR2 is YSYEKL. The CDR3 spells CASSQEGQSRLRPYGYTF. The CDR3 region has the DNA TGCGCCAGCAGCCAAGAGGGACAGTCCCGTCTCAGGCCCTATGGCTACACCTTC.

The genes are TRBV7-2 and TRBJ1-1; 10 bases line up with TRBD1. This CDR3 spans 18 amino acids. The germline V gene encodes CDR1 SGHTA and CDR2 FQGNSA. V was pared by 5 bases and J by 0 bases, with 12 bases of the junction left unmatched. As DNA, the CDR3 is TGTGCCAGCAGCCCATTGAGGGGGACAGGGGACATGAACACTGAAGCTTTCTTT. It yields the protein CASSPLRGTGDMNTEAFF.

The chain joins TRBV2 to TRBJ1-5; TRBD1 matches 11 bases. CDR1 SNHLY and CDR2 FYNNEI come from the germline V gene. This CDR3 is 15 amino acids long. V lost 6 bases to trimming and J lost 7 bases; unmatched junction nucleotides: 8. DNA of the CDR3: TGTGCCAGCAGCCAGGACAGGGGGCGCGGACAGCCCCAGCATTTT. Translation gives CASSQDRGRGQPQHF.

The V and J genes are TRBV9 and TRBJ2-3; TRBD2 matches 8 bases. V dropped 4 bases and J dropped 0; count of bases not matched to a gene: 7. There are 16 residues in the CDR3. The germline gives CDR1 SGDLS, CDR2 YYNGEE. The CDR3 DNA sequence: TGTGCCAGCAGCCCCAGGACTAGCAAAAGCACAGATACGCAGTATTTT. Translated: CASSPRTSKSTDTQYF.

This clone was detected only once. V is TRBV30 and J is TRBJ1-1, with a tentative D call TRBD1 (6 bases). CDR3 size: 15 residues. V was shortened by 0 bases and J by 3 bases, with 14 bases between the two germline ends. CDR1 and CDR2 (germline): GTSNPN, SVGIG (reference sequence). The CDR3 reads CAWSVPGAEDTEAFF. Written as DNA, the CDR3 is TGTGCCTGGAGTGTACCAGGGGCAGAGGACACTGAAGCTTTCTTT.

J is TRBJ2-7 and V is TRBV6-1; D gene uncertain. Germline values: CDR1 MNHNS, CDR2 SASEGT. The CDR3 runs to 15 residues. The V end was cut by 1 base, the J end by 3 bases, with 13 bases between. In DNA, the CDR3 is TGTGCCAGCAGTGAAGGGCCAGGCACCTTCTACGAGCAGTACTTC. It translates to CASSEGPGTFYEQYF.

The chain employs TRBV6-1 and TRBJ1-5; TRBD1 might be the D (5 bases). The CDR3 has 15 residues. V lost 4 bases and J 7 bases, leaving 17 bases between the germline ends. CDR1 is MNHNS and CDR2 is SASEGT in the germline V gene. CDR3 sequence reads: CASSGAWAGGQPQHF. DNA for the CDR3: TGTGCCAGCAGTGGAGCGTGGGCGGGGGGGCAGCCCCAGCATTTT.

This sequence joins TRBV11-3 and TRBJ2-6; weak D call: TRBD2 (5 bases). V was pared by 0 bases and J by 3 bases, with 12 bases between. Germline-derived CDR1 and CDR2 are SGHNT and YENEEA. CDR3 length equals 17 residues. CDR3 residues: CASSLDIGVNGANVLTF. CDR3 coding DNA: TGTGCCAGCAGCTTAGATATCGGGGTTAATGGGGCCAACGTCCTGACTTTC.

V is TRBV19 and J is TRBJ2-2, with a possible D match to TRBD1 (6 bases). V dropped 7 bases and J dropped 6 bases, with 18 bases sitting between them. The germline CDR1 and CDR2 sequences are LNHDA and SQIVND (reference sequence). There are 15 residues in the CDR3. The CDR3 sequence is CASIDRRLYSGELFF. CDR3 in DNA: TGTGCCAGTATAGACAGGAGGTTATACTCCGGGGAGCTGTTTTTT.

The chain joins TRBV6-2 or TRBV6-3 to TRBJ1-1, with TRBD1 as a possible D gene (5 bases). V lost 6 bases and J lost 0, with 11 bases in between. CDR1 and CDR2 from the germline V gene are MNHEY and SVGEGT. The CDR3 is 14 amino acids. The CDR3 sequence is CASSLDRLNTEAFF. In nucleotides, the CDR3 is TGTGCCAGCAGCCTCGACAGACTGAACACTGAAGCTTTCTTT.

The chain is built from TRBV15 and TRBJ2-7, with D perhaps TRBD1 (6 bases). In germline, CDR1 is LNHNV, CDR2 YYDKDF (reference sequence). Trimming pared 8 bases from V and 5 bases from J, leaving 16 bases between. This CDR3 comprises 13 residues. The CDR3 protein is CATSGQPRDEQYF. The CDR3 DNA follows: TGTGCCACCTCCGGACAGCCACGGGACGAGCAGTACTTC.

In DNA form, the CDR3 reads TGTGCCAGCAGTCCGACCCGACAGGGCGATTCACCCCTCCACTTT. As protein: CASSPTRQGDSPLHF. The chain joins TRBV6-5 to TRBJ1-6; 7 bases match TRBD1. Germline assignment: CDR1 MNHEY and CDR2 SVGAGI. The CDR3 is 15 amino acids. V was pared by 5 bases and J by 8 bases, with 9 bases of the junction left unmatched.